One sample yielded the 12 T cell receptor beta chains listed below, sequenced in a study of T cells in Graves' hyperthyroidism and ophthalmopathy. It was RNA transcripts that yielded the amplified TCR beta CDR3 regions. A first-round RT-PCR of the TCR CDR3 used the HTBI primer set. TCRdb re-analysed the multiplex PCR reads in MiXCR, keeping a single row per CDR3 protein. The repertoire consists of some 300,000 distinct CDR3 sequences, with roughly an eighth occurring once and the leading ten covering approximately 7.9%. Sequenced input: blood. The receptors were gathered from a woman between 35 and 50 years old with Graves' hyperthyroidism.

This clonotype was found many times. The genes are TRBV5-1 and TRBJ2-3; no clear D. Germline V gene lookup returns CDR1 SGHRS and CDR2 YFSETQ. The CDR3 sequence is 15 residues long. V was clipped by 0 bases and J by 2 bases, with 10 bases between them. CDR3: CASSLEVGSTDTQYF. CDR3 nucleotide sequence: TGCGCCAGCAGCTTGGAAGTAGGGTCCACAGATACGCAGTATTTT.

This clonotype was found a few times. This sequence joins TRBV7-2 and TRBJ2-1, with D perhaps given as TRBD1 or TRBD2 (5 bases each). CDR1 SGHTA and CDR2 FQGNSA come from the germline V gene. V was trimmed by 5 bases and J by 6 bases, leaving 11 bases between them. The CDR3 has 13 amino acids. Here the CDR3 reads CASSPGPFNEQFF. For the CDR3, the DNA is TGTGCCAGCAGCCCGGGACCATTCAATGAGCAGTTCTTC. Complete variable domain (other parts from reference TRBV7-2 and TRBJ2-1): GAGVSQSPSNKVTEKGKDVELRCDPISGHTALYWYRQSLGQGLEFLIYFQGNSAPDKSGLPSDRFSAERTGGSVSTLTIQRTQQEDSAVYLCASSPGPFNEQFFGPGTRLTVL.

The CDR3 DNA sequence: TGCAGCGTTGATGGAAGACCAGCGGGATCCTACAATGAGCAGTTCTTC. Its translation is CSVDGRPAGSYNEQFF. The rearrangement joins TRBV29-1 to TRBJ2-1; TRBD2 agrees at 7 bases. The CDR3 length is 16 residues. Germline assignment: CDR1 SQVTM and CDR2 ANQGSEA. The V segment lost 3 bases and the J segment 1 base; nucleotides outside the gene matches: 9.

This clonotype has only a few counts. The CDR3 here is CASSSHPSGAGTEAFF. The DNA for the CDR3 is TGTGCCAGCAGCTCCCACCCTTCAGGGGCGGGAACTGAAGCTTTCTTT. The chain uses TRBV7-9 and TRBJ1-1, with D possibly TRBD1 on 6 matching bases. Germline V lookup: CDR1 SEHNR, CDR2 FQNEAQ (reference sequence). The germline V and J ends were trimmed by 4 bases and 5 bases, with 20 bases remaining between them. The CDR3 consists of 16 residues.

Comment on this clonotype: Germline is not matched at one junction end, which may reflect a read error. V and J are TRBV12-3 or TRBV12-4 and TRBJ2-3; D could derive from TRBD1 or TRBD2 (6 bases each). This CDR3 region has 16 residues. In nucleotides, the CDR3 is TGTGCCTGCAGTTTGTGGGGGGCTGCTGGCACAGATACGCAGTATTTT. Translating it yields CACSLWGAAGTDTQYF.

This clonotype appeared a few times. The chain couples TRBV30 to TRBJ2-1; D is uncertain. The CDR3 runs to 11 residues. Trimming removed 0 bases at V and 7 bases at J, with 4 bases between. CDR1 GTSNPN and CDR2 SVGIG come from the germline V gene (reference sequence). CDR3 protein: CAWSVGNEQFF. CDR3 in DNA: TGTGCCTGGAGTGTGGGGAATGAGCAGTTCTTC.

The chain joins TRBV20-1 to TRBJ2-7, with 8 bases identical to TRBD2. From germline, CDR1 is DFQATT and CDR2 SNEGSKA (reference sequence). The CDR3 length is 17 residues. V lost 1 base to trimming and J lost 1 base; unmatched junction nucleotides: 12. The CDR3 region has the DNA TGCAGTGCTAGAGTTACGGAGAGGGTAGCGGGATCCTACGAGCAGTACTTC. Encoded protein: CSARVTERVAGSYEQYF.

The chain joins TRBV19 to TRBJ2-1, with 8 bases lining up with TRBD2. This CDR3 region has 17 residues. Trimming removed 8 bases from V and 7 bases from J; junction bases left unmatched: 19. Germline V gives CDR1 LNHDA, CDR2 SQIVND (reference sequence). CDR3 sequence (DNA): TGTGCCAGTGCCCCCCAGGCAACTAGCGGCCCGACAAATGAGCAGTTCTTC. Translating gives CASAPQATSGPTNEQFF.

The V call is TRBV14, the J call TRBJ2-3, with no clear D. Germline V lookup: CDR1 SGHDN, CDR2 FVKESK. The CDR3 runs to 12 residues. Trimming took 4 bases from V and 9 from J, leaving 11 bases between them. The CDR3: CASSRGPGTQYF. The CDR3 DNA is TGTGCCAGCAGCCGCGGACCAGGCACGCAGTATTTT.

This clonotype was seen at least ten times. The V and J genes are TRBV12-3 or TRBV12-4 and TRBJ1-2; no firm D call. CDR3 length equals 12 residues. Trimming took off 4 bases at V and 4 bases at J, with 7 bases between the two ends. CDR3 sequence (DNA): TGTGCCAGCAGTTCCACCCGCTATGGCTACACCTTC. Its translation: CASSSTRYGYTF.

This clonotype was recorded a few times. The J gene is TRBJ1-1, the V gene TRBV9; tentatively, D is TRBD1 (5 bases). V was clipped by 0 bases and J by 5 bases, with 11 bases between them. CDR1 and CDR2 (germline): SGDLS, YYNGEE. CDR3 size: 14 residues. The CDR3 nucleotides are TGTGCCAGCAGCGTAGCACAAAGGGGAACTGAAGCTTTCTTT. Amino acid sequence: CASSVAQRGTEAFF.

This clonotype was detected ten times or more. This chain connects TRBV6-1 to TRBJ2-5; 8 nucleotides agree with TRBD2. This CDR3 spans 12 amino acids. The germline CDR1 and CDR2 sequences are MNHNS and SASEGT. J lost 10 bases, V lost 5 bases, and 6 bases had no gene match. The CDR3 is CASSPGLGVQYF. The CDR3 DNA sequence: TGTGCCAGCAGTCCGGGACTAGGGGTCCAGTACTTC.